Included here is one TCR beta chain sequence, with context. This entry is derived from a study of blood T cell repertoires in COVID-19. Only in-frame clones appear in the TCRdb table, and some are missing; sequencing was by immunoSEQ multiplex PCR. The data contain around 200,000 clones, about 88% of them singletons. After removal of 3 bases from V and 8 bases from J, the junction contained 14 bases not matched to a gene. This CDR3 region has 17 residues. Germline V CDR1 and CDR2: MDHEN, SYDVKM. The genes are TRBV28 and TRBJ1-2; 11 nucleotides agree with TRBD1. Input material: peripheral blood. The sequence was obtained from a man aged 35-49 years with active or convalescent COVID-19. This CDR3 is CASSFGALGQGVGGYTF. The CDR3 region has the DNA TGTGCCAGCAGTTTCGGCGCCCTGGGACAGGGGGTAGGGGGCTACACCTTC.